This T cell receptor beta chain originates from a study of cytomegalovirus exposure and HLA in healthy donors. The germline V gene encodes CDR1 KGHSH and CDR2 LQKENI. Trimming cost V 2 bases and J 10 bases, with 12 bases left between them. CDR3 size: 13 residues. The PCR had 60 Vbeta and 13 Jbeta primers. Sequencing used immunoSEQ multiplex PCR; TCRdb keeps in-frame clones, though not all of them. The sample shows approximately 120,000 clones, roughly 70% of them seen only once. The sample consisted of PBMCs. This sequence was found in a young man in good health and CMV-seronegative. J is TRBJ2-1 and V is TRBV18; TRBD1 is a possible D gene (6 bases). In DNA form, the CDR3 reads TGTGCCAGCTCACCATCAGGGGTTAGGGAGCAGTTCTTC. Its protein is CASSPSGVREQFF.